Listed below are T cell receptor beta chains from one sample, sequenced in a study of T cell responses to AZD1222 COVID-19 vaccine. The table came from immunoSEQ multiplex PCR; TCRdb's copy has only in-frame clones and leaves some out. The repertoire includes 150,000 to 190,000 clones, about nine tenths of them detected once, and 1.5% to 2% sits in the top ten. The sequencing used peripheral blood, collected on day 0 of AZD1222 vaccination. These receptor sequences come from an adult in good health. Both conserved end residues are part of each CDR3.

j_gene: TRBJ1-2; len: 13; v_gene: TRBV10-3; CDR3aa: CAITPDSVYGYTF
j_gene: TRBJ1-2; len: 16; v_gene: TRBV2; CDR3aa: CASSEALIGTGDGYTF
j_gene: TRBJ2-7; len: 15; v_gene: TRBV7-2; CDR3aa: CASSLAGGTAYEQYF
j_gene: TRBJ2-3; len: 15; v_gene: TRBV11-2; CDR3aa: CASSPAGTYTDTQYF
j_gene: TRBJ1-2; len: 14; v_gene: TRBV6-1; CDR3aa: CASSEASGGYGYTF
j_gene: TRBJ2-3; len: 22; v_gene: TRBV10-3; CDR3aa: CAISEPIPGLAGVESGTDTQYF
j_gene: TRBJ1-2; len: 16; v_gene: TRBV7-9; CDR3aa: CASRPPPYREQSGYTF
j_gene: TRBJ1-3; len: 12; v_gene: TRBV24-1; CDR3aa: CATSEGGNTIYF
j_gene: TRBJ2-3; len: 16; v_gene: TRBV10-3; CDR3aa: CAISGGGDLSTDTQYF
j_gene: TRBJ1-4; len: 12; v_gene: TRBV24-1; CDR3aa: CATSDPNEKLFF
j_gene: TRBJ1-5; len: 17; v_gene: TRBV11-2; CDR3aa: CASSLTSWGLGNQPQHF
j_gene: TRBJ1-5; len: 15; v_gene: TRBV2; CDR3aa: CASSETGTGSQPQHF
j_gene: TRBJ2-1; len: 15; v_gene: TRBV11-2; CDR3aa: CASRTGGAGGNEQFF
j_gene: TRBJ2-1; len: 14; v_gene: TRBV6-5; CDR3aa: CASSYRWTGNEQFF
j_gene: TRBJ1-4; len: 14; v_gene: TRBV18; CDR3aa: CASSPVLGIEKLFF
j_gene: TRBJ1-2; len: 17; v_gene: TRBV4-2; CDR3aa: CASSRPGQASPNYGYTF
j_gene: TRBJ2-1; len: 14; v_gene: TRBV3-1/TRBV3-2; CDR3aa: CASGPGITYNEQFF
j_gene: TRBJ2-7; len: 14; v_gene: TRBV7-9; CDR3aa: CASSLRQGAYEQYF
j_gene: TRBJ2-7; len: 16; v_gene: TRBV18; CDR3aa: CASKGQGSEGSYEQYF
j_gene: TRBJ2-3; len: 14; v_gene: TRBV19; CDR3aa: CASSRGEGADTQYF